This T cell receptor beta chain came from a study of blood T cell repertoires in COVID-19. In the study overall: Some COVID-19 samples were acute and others convalescent; all came from the United States, Italy and Spain. Sources were T cells, B-cell-depleted T cells, or PBMCs; the material itself was cDNA or gDNA.

The CDR3 consists of 15 residues. CDR1 SGHTS and CDR2 YDEGEE come from the germline V gene. V lost 4 bases and J lost 0, with 11 bases in between. All enrollees were roughly 18 to 95 years old and from approximately 25 US areas. Authors' methods: Amplifying reference gene primers gave estimates of nucleated cell counts. TCRdb keeps only in-frame clones here, not all; method: immunoSEQ multiplex PCR. V and J calls and clone size follow that table, whereas D and trimming were derived from the DNA. The sample lists 340,000 or so clones, 80% to 90% occurring once. The sample taken for sequencing was PBMCs or T cells enriched from blood (not recorded which). This TCR came from a woman in her thirties or forties with acute COVID-19. The chain employs TRBV5-8 and TRBJ2-1; D unresolved. CDR3 DNA: TGTGCCAGCAGCACCCCGGGTAACTCCTACAATGAGCAGTTCTTC. It codes for CASSTPGNSYNEQFF.